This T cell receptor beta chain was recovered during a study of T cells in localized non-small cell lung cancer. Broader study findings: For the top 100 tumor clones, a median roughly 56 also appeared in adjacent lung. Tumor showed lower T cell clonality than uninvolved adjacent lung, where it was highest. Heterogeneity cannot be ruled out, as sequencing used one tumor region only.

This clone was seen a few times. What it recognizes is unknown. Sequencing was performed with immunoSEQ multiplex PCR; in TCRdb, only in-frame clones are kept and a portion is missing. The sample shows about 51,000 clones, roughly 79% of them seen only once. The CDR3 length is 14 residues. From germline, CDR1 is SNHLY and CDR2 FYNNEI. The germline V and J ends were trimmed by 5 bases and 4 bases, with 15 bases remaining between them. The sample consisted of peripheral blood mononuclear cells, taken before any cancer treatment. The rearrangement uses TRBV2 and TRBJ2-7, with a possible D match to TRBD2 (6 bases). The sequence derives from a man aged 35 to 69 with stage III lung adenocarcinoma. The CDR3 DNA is TGTGCCAGCAGTCAGGGAGGACGGGTTTACGAGCAGTACTTC. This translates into CASSQGGRVYEQYF.